These 3 T cell receptor beta chains were sequenced from one sample in a study of pediatric ulcerative colitis. Assay: immunoSEQ multiplex PCR; the TCRdb copy retains only in-frame clones and omits some. The table has 40,000 to 55,000 clones, about 79% seen once; the top ten hold 3.5% to 4.5%. During colonoscopy, one to two rectal pinch biopsies were collected. Sequenced sample: gut tissue. The receptors originated from a girl aged 10-17 years with moderate ulcerative colitis.

This clone is termed medium-sized. The V call is TRBV27, the J call TRBJ2-7, with 11 bases fitting TRBD2. Germline trimming cut 6 bases from V and 3 bases from J; bases unmatched to any gene: 7. CDR1 and CDR2 from the germline V gene are MNHEY and SMNVEV (reference sequence). The CDR3 has 15 residues. The CDR3 DNA sequence: TGTGCCAGCAGGTCTGGACTAGCGGGCCTCTACGAGCAGTACTTC. This encodes CASRSGLAGLYEQYF.

This chain connects TRBV5-1 to TRBJ2-5; D remains ambiguous. CDR3 length equals 14 residues. Trimming stripped 1 base from V and 5 bases from J, with 12 bases between. Germline V gives CDR1 SGHRS, CDR2 YFSETQ. CDR3 DNA sequence: TGCGCCAGCAGCTTGCGAACTCGTGGGGAGACCCAGTACTTC. Its translation: CASSLRTRGETQYF.

The chain employs TRBV7-9 and TRBJ2-7, with D perhaps matching TRBD2 (6 bases). Trimming left V 8 bases short and J 4 bases short, with 21 bases between. CDR1 and CDR2 from the germline V gene are SEHNR and FQNEAQ (reference sequence). This CDR3 comprises 15 residues. The CDR3 loop reads CASQNLRGGMYEQYF. CDR3 DNA: TGTGCCAGCCAGAACTTGCGGGGAGGAATGTACGAGCAGTACTTC.